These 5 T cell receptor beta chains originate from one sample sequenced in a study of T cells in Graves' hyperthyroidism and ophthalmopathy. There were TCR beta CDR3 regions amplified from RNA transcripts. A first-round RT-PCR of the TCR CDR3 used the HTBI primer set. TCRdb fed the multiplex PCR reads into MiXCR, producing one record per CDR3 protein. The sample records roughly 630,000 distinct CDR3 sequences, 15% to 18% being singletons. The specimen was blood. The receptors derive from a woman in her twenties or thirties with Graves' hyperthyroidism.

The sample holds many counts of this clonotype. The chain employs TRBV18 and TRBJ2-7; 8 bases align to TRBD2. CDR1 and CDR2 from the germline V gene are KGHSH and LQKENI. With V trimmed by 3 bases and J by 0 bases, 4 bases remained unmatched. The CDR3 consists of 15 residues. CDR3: CASSPSGVSSYEQYF. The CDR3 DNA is TGTGCCAGCTCACCTAGCGGGGTCAGCTCCTACGAGCAGTACTTC.

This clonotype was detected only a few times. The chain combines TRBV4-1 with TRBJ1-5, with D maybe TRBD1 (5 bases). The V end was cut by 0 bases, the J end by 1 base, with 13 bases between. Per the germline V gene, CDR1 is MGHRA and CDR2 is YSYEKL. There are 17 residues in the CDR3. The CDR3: CASSQDFWDGSNQPQHF. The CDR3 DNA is TGCGCCAGCAGCCAAGATTTTTGGGACGGAAGCAATCAGCCCCAGCATTTT.

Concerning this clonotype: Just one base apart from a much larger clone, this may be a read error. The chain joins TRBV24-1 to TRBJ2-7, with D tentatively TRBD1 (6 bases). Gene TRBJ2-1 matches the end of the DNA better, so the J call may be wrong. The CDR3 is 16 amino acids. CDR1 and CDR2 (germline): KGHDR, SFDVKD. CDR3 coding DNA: TGTGCCACCAGTGACTCTCGACAGGACATTGGCTACGAGCAGTTCTTC. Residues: CATSDSRQDIGYEQFF.

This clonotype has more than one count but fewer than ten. For the CDR3, the DNA is TGTGCCAGCAGTTTAATGGAGCCTCGGCCCCAGCATTTT. It specifies CASSLMEPRPQHF. J is TRBJ1-5 and V is TRBV28; D unresolved. Trimming removed 2 bases at V and 9 bases at J, with 11 bases between. Germline V gene data show CDR1 as MDHEN and CDR2 as SYDVKM. This CDR3 spans 13 amino acids.

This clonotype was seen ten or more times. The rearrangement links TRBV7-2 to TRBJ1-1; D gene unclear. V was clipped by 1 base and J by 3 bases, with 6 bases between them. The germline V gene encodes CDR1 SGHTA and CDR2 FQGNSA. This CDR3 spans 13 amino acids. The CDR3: CASSLEDYTEAFF. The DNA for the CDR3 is TGTGCCAGCAGCTTAGAGGATTACACTGAAGCTTTCTTT.